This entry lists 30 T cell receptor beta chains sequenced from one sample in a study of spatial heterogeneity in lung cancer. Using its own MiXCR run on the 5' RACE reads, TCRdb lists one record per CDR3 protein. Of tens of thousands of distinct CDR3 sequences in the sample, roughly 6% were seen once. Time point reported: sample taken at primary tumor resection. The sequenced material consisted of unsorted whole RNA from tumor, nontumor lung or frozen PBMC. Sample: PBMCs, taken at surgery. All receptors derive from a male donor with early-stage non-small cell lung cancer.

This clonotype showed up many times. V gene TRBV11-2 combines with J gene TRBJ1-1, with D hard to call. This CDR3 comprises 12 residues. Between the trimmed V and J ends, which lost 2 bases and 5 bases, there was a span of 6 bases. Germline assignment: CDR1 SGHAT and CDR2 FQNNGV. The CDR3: CASSLRGTEAFF. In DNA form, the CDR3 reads TGTGCCAGCAGCTTACGAGGGACTGAAGCTTTCTTT.

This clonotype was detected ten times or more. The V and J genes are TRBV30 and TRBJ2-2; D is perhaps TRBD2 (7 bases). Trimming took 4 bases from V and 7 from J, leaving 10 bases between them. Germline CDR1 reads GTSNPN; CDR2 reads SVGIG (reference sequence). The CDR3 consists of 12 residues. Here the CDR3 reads CAWKGGIGELFF. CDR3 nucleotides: TGTGCCTGGAAGGGGGGGATCGGGGAGCTGTTTTTT.

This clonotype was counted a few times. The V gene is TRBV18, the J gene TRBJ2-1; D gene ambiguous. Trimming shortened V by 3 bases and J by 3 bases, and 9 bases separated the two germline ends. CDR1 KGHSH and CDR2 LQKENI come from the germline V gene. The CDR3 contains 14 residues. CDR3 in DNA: TGTGCCAGCTCACCCCGGACGGACTACAATGAGCAGTTCTTC. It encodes CASSPRTDYNEQFF.

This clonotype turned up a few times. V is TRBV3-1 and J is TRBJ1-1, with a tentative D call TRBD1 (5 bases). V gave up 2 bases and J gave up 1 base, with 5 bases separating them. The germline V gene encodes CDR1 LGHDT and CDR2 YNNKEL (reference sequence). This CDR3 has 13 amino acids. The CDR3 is CASSQTGNTEAFF. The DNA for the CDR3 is TGTGCCAGCAGCCAAACAGGGAACACTGAAGCTTTCTTT.

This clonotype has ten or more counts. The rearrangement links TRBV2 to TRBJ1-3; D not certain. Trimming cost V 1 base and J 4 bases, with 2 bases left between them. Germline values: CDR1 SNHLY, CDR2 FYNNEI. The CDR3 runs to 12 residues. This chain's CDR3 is CASSEGGNTIYF. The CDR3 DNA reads TGTGCCAGCAGTGAAGGGGGAAACACCATATATTTT.

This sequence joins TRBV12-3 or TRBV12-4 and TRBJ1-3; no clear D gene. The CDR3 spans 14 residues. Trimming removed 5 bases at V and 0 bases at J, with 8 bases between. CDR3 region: CASSSRISGNTIYF. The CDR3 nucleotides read TGTGCCAGCAGTAGCAGAATCTCTGGAAACACCATATATTTT.

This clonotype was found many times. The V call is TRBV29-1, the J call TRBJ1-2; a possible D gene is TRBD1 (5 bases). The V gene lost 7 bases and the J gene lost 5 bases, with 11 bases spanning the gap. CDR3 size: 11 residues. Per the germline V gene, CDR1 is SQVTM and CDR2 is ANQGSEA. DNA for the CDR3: TGCAGCGCTTCCGGGGCGTATGGCTACACCTTC. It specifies CSASGAYGYTF.

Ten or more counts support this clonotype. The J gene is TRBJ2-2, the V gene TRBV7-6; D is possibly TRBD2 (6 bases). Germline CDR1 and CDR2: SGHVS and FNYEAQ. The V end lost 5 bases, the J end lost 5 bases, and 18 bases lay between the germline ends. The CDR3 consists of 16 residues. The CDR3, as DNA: TGTGCCAGCAGCCCCGAGTTCGGGGGTGGGACCGGGGAGCTGTTTTTT. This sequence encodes CASSPEFGGGTGELFF. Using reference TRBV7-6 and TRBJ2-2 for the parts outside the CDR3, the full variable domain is GAGVSQSPRYKVTKRGQDVALRCDPISGHVSLYWYRQALGQGPEFLTYFNYEAQQDKSGLPNDRFSAERPEGSISTLTIQRTEQRDSAMYRCASSPEFGGGTGELFFGEGSRLTVL.

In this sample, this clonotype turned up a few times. In nucleotides, the CDR3 is TGTGCCAGCAGCCCCGCTAGCGGGGGCAACAATGAGCAGTTCTTC. Residues: CASSPASGGNNEQFF. The chain carries TRBV3-1 and TRBJ2-1; 10 nucleotides align to TRBD2. Germline CDR1 reads LGHDT; CDR2 reads YNNKEL (reference sequence). V was pared by 4 bases and J by 5 bases, with 5 bases of the junction left unmatched. The CDR3 has 15 residues.

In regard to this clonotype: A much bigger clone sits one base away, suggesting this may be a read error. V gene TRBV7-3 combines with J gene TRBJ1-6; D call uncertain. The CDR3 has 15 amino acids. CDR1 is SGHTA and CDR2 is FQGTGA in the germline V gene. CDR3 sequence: CASSPDNQYNPPLHF. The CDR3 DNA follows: TGTGCCAGCAGCCCCGACAATCAGTATAATCCACCCCTCCACTTT. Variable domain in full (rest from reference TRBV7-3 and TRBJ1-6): GAGVSQTPSNKVTEKGKYVELRCDPISGHTALYWYRQSLGQGPEFLIYFQGTGAADDSGLPNDRFFAVRPEGSVSTLKIQRTERGDSAVYLCASSPDNQYNPPLHFGNGTRLTVT.

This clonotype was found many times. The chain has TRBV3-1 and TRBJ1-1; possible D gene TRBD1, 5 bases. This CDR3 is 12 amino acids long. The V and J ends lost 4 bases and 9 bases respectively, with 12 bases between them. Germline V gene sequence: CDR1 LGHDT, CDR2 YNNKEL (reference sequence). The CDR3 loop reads CASSPDPGQAFF. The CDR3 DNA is TGTGCCAGCAGCCCGGACCCAGGGCAAGCTTTCTTT.

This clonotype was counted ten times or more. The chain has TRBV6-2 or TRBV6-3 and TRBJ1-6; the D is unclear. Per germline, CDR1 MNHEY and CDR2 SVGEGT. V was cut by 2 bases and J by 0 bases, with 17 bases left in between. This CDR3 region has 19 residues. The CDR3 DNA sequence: TGTGCCAGCAGTTACGATGCAAGGACGATAAACTCCTATAATTCACCCCTCCACTTT. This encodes CASSYDARTINSYNSPLHF.

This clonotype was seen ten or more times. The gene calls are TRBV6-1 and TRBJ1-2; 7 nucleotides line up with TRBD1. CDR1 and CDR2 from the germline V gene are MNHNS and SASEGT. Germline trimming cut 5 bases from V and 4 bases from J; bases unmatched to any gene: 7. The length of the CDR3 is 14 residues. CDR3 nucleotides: TGTGCCAGCAGTATGGAGGGGGCTCTCTATGGCTACACCTTC. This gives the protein CASSMEGALYGYTF.

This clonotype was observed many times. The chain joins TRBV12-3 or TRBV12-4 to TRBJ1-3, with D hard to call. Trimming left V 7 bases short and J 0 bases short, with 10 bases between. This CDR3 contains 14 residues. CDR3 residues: CASTRTSSGNTIYF. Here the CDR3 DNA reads TGTGCCAGCACCCGCACCTCCTCTGGAAACACCATATATTTT.

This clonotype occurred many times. This chain's CDR3 is CASSLRQEGTDTQYF. The CDR3 nucleotides are TGTGCCAGCAGCCTCCGACAGGAGGGGACAGATACGCAGTATTTT. The chain joins TRBV7-6 to TRBJ2-3, with D perhaps given as TRBD1 or TRBD2 (6 bases each). Trimming took 5 bases from V and 3 from J, leaving 15 bases between them. Per germline, CDR1 SGHVS and CDR2 FNYEAQ. The CDR3 totals 15 residues.

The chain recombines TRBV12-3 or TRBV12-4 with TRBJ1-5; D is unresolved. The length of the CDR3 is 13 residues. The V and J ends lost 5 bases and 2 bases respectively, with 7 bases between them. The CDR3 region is CASSGRRNQPQHF. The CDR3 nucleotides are TGTGCCAGCAGTGGGCGACGCAATCAGCCCCAGCATTTT.

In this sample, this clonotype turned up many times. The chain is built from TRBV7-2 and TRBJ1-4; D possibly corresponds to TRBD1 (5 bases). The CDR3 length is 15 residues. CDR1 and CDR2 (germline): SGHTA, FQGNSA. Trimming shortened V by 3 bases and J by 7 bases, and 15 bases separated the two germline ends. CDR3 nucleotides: TGTGCCAGCAGCTTTATATGGGGGATGATTGAAAAACTGTTTTTT. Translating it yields CASSFIWGMIEKLFF. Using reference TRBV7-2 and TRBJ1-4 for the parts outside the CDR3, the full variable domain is GAGVSQSPSNKVTEKGKDVELRCDPISGHTALYWYRQSLGQGLEFLIYFQGNSAPDKSGLPSDRFSAERTGGSVSTLTIQRTQQEDSAVYLCASSFIWGMIEKLFFGSGTQLSVL.

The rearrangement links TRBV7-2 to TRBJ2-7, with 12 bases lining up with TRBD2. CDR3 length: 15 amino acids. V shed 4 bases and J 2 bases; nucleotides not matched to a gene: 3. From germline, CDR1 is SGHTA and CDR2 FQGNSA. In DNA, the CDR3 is TGTGCCAGCAGCTCTCTAGCGGGGGGGACCTACGAGCAGTACTTC. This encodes CASSSLAGGTYEQYF.

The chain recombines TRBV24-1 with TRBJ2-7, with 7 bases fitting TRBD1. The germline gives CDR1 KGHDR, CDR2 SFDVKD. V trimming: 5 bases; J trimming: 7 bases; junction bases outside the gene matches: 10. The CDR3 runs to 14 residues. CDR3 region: CATSAPDRAREQYF. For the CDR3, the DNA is TGTGCCACCAGTGCCCCCGACAGGGCGCGGGAGCAGTACTTC.

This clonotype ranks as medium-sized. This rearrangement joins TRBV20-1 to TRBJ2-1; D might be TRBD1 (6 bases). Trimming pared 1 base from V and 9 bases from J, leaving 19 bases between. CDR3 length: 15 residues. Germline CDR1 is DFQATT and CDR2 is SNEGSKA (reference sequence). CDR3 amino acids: CSARGARGKQSEQFF. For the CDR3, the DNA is TGCAGTGCTAGAGGAGCCAGGGGAAAACAAAGTGAGCAGTTCTTC.

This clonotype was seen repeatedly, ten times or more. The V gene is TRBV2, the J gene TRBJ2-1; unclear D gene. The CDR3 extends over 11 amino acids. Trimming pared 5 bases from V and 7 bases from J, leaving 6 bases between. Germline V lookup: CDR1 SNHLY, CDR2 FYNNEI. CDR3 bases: TGTGCCAGCAGTTTAAATAATGAGCAGTTCTTC. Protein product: CASSLNNEQFF.

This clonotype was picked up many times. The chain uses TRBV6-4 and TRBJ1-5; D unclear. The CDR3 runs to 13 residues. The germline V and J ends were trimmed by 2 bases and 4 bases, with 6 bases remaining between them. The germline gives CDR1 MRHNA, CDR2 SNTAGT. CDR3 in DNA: TGTGCCAGCAGTGACGGCGGGAATCAGCCCCAGCATTTT. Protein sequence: CASSDGGNQPQHF.

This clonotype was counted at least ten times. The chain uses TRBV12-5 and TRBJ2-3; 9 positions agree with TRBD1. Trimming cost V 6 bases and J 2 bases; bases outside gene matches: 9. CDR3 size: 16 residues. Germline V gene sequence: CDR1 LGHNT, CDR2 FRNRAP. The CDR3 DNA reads TGTGCTAGTGGATCCTATAACAGGGGGCTCACAGATACGCAGTATTTT. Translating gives CASGSYNRGLTDTQYF. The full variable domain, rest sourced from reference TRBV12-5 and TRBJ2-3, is DARVTQTPRHKVTEMGQEVTMRCQPILGHNTVFWYRQTMMQGLELLAYFRNRAPLDDSGMPKDRFSAEMPDATLATLKIQPSEPRDSAVYFCASGSYNRGLTDTQYFGPGTRLTVL.

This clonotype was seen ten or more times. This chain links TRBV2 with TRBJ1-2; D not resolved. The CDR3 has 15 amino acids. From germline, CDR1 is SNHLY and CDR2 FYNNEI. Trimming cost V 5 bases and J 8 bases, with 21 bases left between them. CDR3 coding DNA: TGTGCCAGCAGTCCCACCCCAGAGATAGGGCACGGCTACACCTTC. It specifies CASSPTPEIGHGYTF.

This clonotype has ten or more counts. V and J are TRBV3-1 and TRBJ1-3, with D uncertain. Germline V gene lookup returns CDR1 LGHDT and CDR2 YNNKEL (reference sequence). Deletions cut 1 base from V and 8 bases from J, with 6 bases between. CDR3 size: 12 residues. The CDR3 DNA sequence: TGTGCCAGCAGCCAAGTGGTGGACACCATATATTTT. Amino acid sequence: CASSQVVDTIYF.

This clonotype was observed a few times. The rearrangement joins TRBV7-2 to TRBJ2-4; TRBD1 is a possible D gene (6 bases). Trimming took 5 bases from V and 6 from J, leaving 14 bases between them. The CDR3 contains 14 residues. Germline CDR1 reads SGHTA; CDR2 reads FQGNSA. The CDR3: CASSTGQKPNIQYF. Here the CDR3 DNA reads TGTGCCAGCAGCACCGGACAGAAACCAAACATTCAGTACTTC. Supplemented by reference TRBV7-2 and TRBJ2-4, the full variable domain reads GAGVSQSPSNKVTEKGKDVELRCDPISGHTALYWYRQSLGQGLEFLIYFQGNSAPDKSGLPSDRFSAERTGGSVSTLTIQRTQQEDSAVYLCASSTGQKPNIQYFGAGTRLSVL.

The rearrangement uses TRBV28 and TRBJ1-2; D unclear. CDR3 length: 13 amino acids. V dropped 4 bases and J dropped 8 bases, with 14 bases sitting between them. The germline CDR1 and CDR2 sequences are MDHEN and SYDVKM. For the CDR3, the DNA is TGTGCCAGCAGTTGTGGGAACACGAGGGGCTACACCTTC. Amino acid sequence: CASSCGNTRGYTF.

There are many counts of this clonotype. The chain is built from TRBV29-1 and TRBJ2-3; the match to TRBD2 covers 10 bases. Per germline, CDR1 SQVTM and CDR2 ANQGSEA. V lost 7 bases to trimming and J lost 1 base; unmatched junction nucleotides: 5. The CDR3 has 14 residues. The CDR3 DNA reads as TGCAGCGAGGCTAGCGGGGGAGGCACAGATACGCAGTATTTT. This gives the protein CSEASGGGTDTQYF.

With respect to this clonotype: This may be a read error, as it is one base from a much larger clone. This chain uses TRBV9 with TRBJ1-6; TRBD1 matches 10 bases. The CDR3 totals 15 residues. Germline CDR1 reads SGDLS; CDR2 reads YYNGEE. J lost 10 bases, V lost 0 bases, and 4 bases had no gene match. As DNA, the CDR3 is TGTGCCAGCAGCGTAGGCGGGACAGGGGCCTCACCCCTCCACTTT. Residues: CASSVGGTGASPLHF. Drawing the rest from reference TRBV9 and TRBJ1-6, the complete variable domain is DSGVTQTPKHLITATGQRVTLRCSPRSGDLSVYWYQQSLDQGLQFLIQYYNGEERAKGNILERFSAQQFPDLHSELNLSSLELGDSALYFCASSVGGTGASPLHFGNGTRLTVT.

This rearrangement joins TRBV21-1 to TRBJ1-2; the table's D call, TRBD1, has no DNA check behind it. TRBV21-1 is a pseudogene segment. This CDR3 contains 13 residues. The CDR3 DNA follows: TGTGCCAGCAGCTCCCGGACAGTCTATGGCTACACCTTC. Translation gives CASSSRTVYGYTF.